The present T cell receptor beta chain was sequenced within a study of cytomegalovirus exposure and HLA in healthy donors. Findings and limits, study-wide: In an earlier analysis, most TCR beta V segments were productive about 87% or about 30% of the time. Sequencing artifact likely explains a cluster of highly shared sequence variants.

The PCR employed 60 Vbeta primers together with 13 Jbeta primers. TCRdb's table, derived via immunoSEQ multiplex PCR, lists solely in-frame clones and lacks some. The table shows some 170,000 clones, with 75% to 85% occurring only once. As regards this clone: The antigen is unknown.

The sample comprised PBMCs. The receptor comes from a girl aged 2 to 10 in good health and CMV-seropositive.

CDR3 coding DNA: TGTGCCTGGAGTGTATCTAGGGGGGAGACCCAGTACTTC. Residues: CAWSVSRGETQYF. V and J are TRBV30 and TRBJ2-5; weak D call: TRBD1 (6 bases). Germline V gene sequence: CDR1 GTSNPN, CDR2 SVGIG (reference sequence). V lost 0 bases to trimming and J lost 5 bases, with 10 bases between them. CDR3 size: 13 residues.